This T cell receptor beta chain is drawn from a study of response to subunit inactivated influenza vaccine. Points from the study as a whole: Few additional T cells are recruited per seasonal influenza vaccination, authors suggested.

Only a few counts were recorded for this clonotype. Its antigen is undetermined. TCRdb independently ran MiXCR on the RT-PCR reads; one entry per CDR3 protein. The table has roughly 650,000 distinct CDR3 sequences, 11% to 15% seen once; the top ten hold 7.5% to 8%. CDR1 and CDR2 from the germline V gene are SQVTM and ANQGSEA. The CDR3 has 13 amino acids. V was shortened by 7 bases and J by 3 bases, with 13 bases between the two germline ends. This chain uses TRBV29-1 with TRBJ2-1, with unresolved D. The TCR sequence derives from a man between 50 and 59 years old who received an inactivated influenza vaccine. The source material was PBMCs from blood, sampled around 15 days before vaccination. Written as DNA, the CDR3 is TGCAGCGCCAGAATGGGTGTCTACAATGAGCAGTTCTTC. The encoded protein is CSARMGVYNEQFF.